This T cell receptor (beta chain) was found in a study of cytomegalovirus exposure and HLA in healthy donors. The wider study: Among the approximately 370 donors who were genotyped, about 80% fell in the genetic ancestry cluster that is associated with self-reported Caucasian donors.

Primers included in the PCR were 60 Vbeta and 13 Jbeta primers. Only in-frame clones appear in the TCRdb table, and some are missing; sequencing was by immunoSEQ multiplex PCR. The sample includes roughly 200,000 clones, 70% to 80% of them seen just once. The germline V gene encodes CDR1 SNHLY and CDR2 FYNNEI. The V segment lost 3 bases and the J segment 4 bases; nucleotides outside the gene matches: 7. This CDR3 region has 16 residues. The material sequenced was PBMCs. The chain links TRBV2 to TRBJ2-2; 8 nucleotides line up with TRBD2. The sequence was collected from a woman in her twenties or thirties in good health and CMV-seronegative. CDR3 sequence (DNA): TGTGCCAGCAGTGATCGGGGGGGGGCATCCACCGGGGAGCTGTTTTTT. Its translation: CASSDRGGASTGELFF.